These 20 T cell receptor beta chains originate from one sample sequenced in a study of T cells in Graves' hyperthyroidism and ophthalmopathy. Amplification of TCR beta CDR3 regions used RNA as the template. RT-PCR in the first round (using the HTBI primer set) targeted the TCR CDR3. One entry per CDR3 protein, called by TCRdb with MiXCR from the multiplex PCR reads. The top ten clones hold approximately 11% of a sample with about 480,000 distinct CDR3 sequences, about 24% of them seen once. Sequenced: blood. The origin of the receptors is a woman aged 25-40 years with Graves' ophthalmopathy.

This clonotype was seen ten or more times. The chain employs TRBV2 and TRBJ2-7, with D perhaps TRBD1 (6 bases). V lost 9 bases and J 0 bases, leaving 15 bases between the germline ends. CDR1 and CDR2 from the germline V gene are SNHLY and FYNNEI. The CDR3 is made up of 14 amino acids. The chain's CDR3 is CASTQGTLSYEQYF. The CDR3 DNA sequence: TGTGCCAGTACTCAGGGGACCCTCTCCTACGAGCAGTACTTC.

This clonotype was counted between two and nine times. The V call is TRBV29-1, the J call TRBJ1-3; the D gene is possibly TRBD1 (6 bases). Trimming pared 0 bases from V and 3 bases from J, leaving 9 bases between. The CDR3 covers 14 residues. The germline V gene has CDR1 SQVTM and CDR2 ANQGSEA. The CDR3 loop reads CSVEEGAFGNTIYF. DNA of the CDR3: TGCAGCGTTGAAGAGGGGGCCTTTGGAAACACCATATATTTT. Variable domain in full (rest from reference TRBV29-1 and TRBJ1-3): SAVISQKPSRDICQRGTSLTIQCQVDSQVTMMFWYRQQPGQSLTLIATANQGSEATYESGFVIDKFPISRPNLTFSTLTVSNMSPEDSSIYLCSVEEGAFGNTIYFGEGSWLTVV.

J is TRBJ2-7 and V is TRBV12-3 or TRBV12-4; D may be TRBD2 (5 bases). The CDR3 contains 15 residues. Trimming removed 6 bases from V and 4 bases from J, with 19 bases in between. CDR3 DNA sequence: TGTGCCAGCAGGAAGACGGGTACGGGAAGATACGAGCAGTACTTC. Translating gives CASRKTGTGRYEQYF.

Many counts were recorded for this clonotype. This chain uses TRBV6-1 with TRBJ1-3; 12 bases fit TRBD1. The CDR3 runs 16 residues. V was pared by 6 bases and J by 4 bases, with 7 bases of the junction left unmatched. Germline CDR1 is MNHNS and CDR2 is SASEGT. In nucleotides, the CDR3 is TGTGCCAGCAGCCCGGGACAGGGGGCAGCGGGAAACACCATATATTTT. Amino acids: CASSPGQGAAGNTIYF.

This clonotype was seen ten or more times. The V call is TRBV19, the J call TRBJ1-5, with 9 nucleotides matching TRBD1. Germline loops: CDR1 LNHDA, CDR2 SQIVND (reference sequence). V gave up 6 bases and J gave up 1 base; unmatched junction bases: 16. This CDR3 region has 19 residues. CDR3 coding DNA: TGTGCCAGTAGCACAACCATTTTCACAGGGGGCGGGAGCAATCAGCCCCAGCATTTT. This gives the protein CASSTTIFTGGGSNQPQHF.

V usage is TRBV18 and J usage is TRBJ2-5; TRBD2 matches at 7 bases. The CDR3 extends over 14 amino acids. Trimming removed 0 bases from V and 6 bases from J; junction bases left unmatched: 4. The germline gives CDR1 KGHSH, CDR2 LQKENI. Here the CDR3 reads CASSPPGGGKTQYF. In DNA, the CDR3 is TGTGCCAGCTCACCACCGGGCGGGGGTAAGACCCAGTACTTC.

This clonotype was found many times. The chain has TRBV19 and TRBJ1-1, with D perhaps matching TRBD1 (5 bases). The CDR3 extends over 16 amino acids. CDR1 is LNHDA, CDR2 SQIVND, per germline (reference sequence). With 3 bases removed from V and 1 base from J, the gap between germline ends came to 15 bases. The CDR3 bases are TGTGCCAGTAGTATGGTAGGGGCAGCCCGGAACACTGAAGCTTTCTTT. Translation: CASSMVGAARNTEAFF.

Written as DNA, the CDR3 is TGTGCCAGCAGCTTCCAGTCTAGCAACACCATATATTTT. The encoded protein is CASSFQSSNTIYF. V is TRBV7-9 and J is TRBJ1-3; the D is unclear. The germline V gene has CDR1 SEHNR and CDR2 FQNEAQ (reference sequence). Trimming took off 3 bases at V and 7 bases at J, with 10 bases between the two ends. CDR3 length equals 13 residues.

This clonotype occurred a few times. This chain connects TRBV28 to TRBJ1-6; TRBD1 matches 10 bases. CDR1 MDHEN and CDR2 SYDVKM come from the germline V gene. The CDR3 has 16 amino acids. The V and J ends lost 5 bases and 2 bases, in that order; junction bases with no gene match: 3. In nucleotides, the CDR3 is TGTGCCAGCAGTACGGGACAGGGGACCTATAATTCACCCCTCCACTTT. It yields the protein CASSTGQGTYNSPLHF.

The sample holds many counts of this clonotype. The chain employs TRBV27 and TRBJ1-2, with 8 bases lining up with TRBD1. CDR1 and CDR2 (germline): MNHEY, SMNVEV (reference sequence). The length of the CDR3 is 15 residues. J was trimmed by 6 bases and V by 5 bases; bases with no gene match: 11. The CDR3 region has the DNA TGTGCCAGCAGTGAGTTGGACAGGGAGGAGGATGGCTACACCTTC. Translated: CASSELDREEDGYTF.

This clonotype was picked up many times. This chain connects TRBV4-1 to TRBJ2-5; D remains unclear. Germline lookup yields CDR1 MGHRA and CDR2 YSYEKL. The CDR3 loop spans 13 amino acids. V lost 4 bases and J 4 bases, leaving 10 bases between the germline ends. This CDR3 is CASSLLSGETQYF. The CDR3 DNA follows: TGCGCCAGCAGCCTGTTGTCTGGAGAGACCCAGTACTTC.

This clonotype was observed a few times. V usage is TRBV28 and J usage is TRBJ2-7, with 9 positions matching TRBD1. Germline assignment: CDR1 MDHEN and CDR2 SYDVKM. The trim removed 4 bases at V and 0 bases at J, leaving 7 bases unmatched. CDR3 length equals 16 residues. The CDR3 bases are TGTGCCAGCAGTTCCATGGACAGGGGACTCTCCTACGAGCAGTACTTC. Encoded protein: CASSSMDRGLSYEQYF. The whole variable domain, filled in from reference TRBV28 and TRBJ2-7, reads DVKVTQSSRYLVKRTGEKVFLECVQDMDHENMFWYRQDPGLGLRLIYFSYDVKMKEKGDIPEGYSVSREKKERFSLILESASTNQTSMYLCASSSMDRGLSYEQYFGPGTRLTVT.

This clonotype was picked up many times. The genes are TRBV4-3 and TRBJ1-1; D remains ambiguous. Germline CDR1 is LGHNA and CDR2 is YSLEER. Trimming pared 0 bases from V and 1 base from J, leaving 9 bases between. This CDR3 is 15 amino acids long. CDR3 loop: CASSQEVWANTEAFF. In nucleotides, the CDR3 is TGCGCCAGCAGCCAAGAGGTTTGGGCGAACACTGAAGCTTTCTTT.

This clonotype occurred many times. The chain recombines TRBV28 with TRBJ2-5; D possibly corresponds to TRBD2 (5 bases). The V and J ends lost 6 bases and 4 bases respectively, with 9 bases between them. Per the germline V gene, CDR1 is MDHEN and CDR2 is SYDVKM. The CDR3 is made up of 12 amino acids. The CDR3 loop reads CASSILGETQYF. For the CDR3, the DNA is TGTGCCAGCAGCATACTAGGAGAGACCCAGTACTTC.

This clonotype appeared a few times. The rearrangement uses TRBV11-2 and TRBJ1-2; D unclear. V was pared by 4 bases and J by 3 bases, with 9 bases between. CDR1 and CDR2 from the germline V gene are SGHAT and FQNNGV. The CDR3 consists of 13 residues. The CDR3 sequence is CASSSLFYYGYTF. The CDR3 bases are TGTGCCAGCAGCTCCCTATTCTACTATGGCTACACCTTC.

The rearrangement links TRBV11-3 to TRBJ2-2; 9 bases match TRBD1. V was clipped by 5 bases and J by 6 bases; unmatched bases: 4. CDR3 length: 14 residues. From germline, CDR1 is SGHNT and CDR2 YENEEA. The DNA for the CDR3 is TGTGCCAGCAGCGTAGGACAGGGGTCCGGGGAGCTGTTTTTT. As protein: CASSVGQGSGELFF.

On this clonotype itself: With a much larger clone just one base away, this may be a read error. Because the CDR3 is missing its conserved closing phenylalanine or tryptophan, this is likely a read error. The V call is TRBV7-8, the J call TRBJ1-3, with D tentatively TRBD1 (6 bases). The germline V gene encodes CDR1 SGHVS and CDR2 FQNEAQ. The CDR3 has 15 residues. V was trimmed by 2 bases and J by 7 bases, leaving 15 bases between them. CDR3 residues: CASSLNPGGFNTIYV. The CDR3 bases are TGTGCCAGCAGCTTAAACCCCGGGGGCTTCAACACCATATATGTT.

In this sample, this clonotype turned up many times. This rearrangement joins TRBV30 to TRBJ1-5; D is possibly TRBD1 (5 bases). Germline loops: CDR1 GTSNPN, CDR2 SVGIG (reference sequence). Trimming removed 3 bases at V and 6 bases at J, with 15 bases between. This CDR3 contains 14 residues. As DNA, the CDR3 is TGTGCCTGGAGGCCGGCGGGGGAGGGTCAGCCCCAGCATTTT. This translates into CAWRPAGEGQPQHF.

Ten or more counts support this clonotype. This chain links TRBV20-1 with TRBJ2-5; weak D call: TRBD1 (6 bases). The germline gives CDR1 DFQATT, CDR2 SNEGSKA (reference sequence). The V end was cut by 6 bases, the J end by 4 bases, with 18 bases between. The CDR3 has 14 amino acids. In DNA, the CDR3 is TGCAGTGCCCAAAGGGGGAGTGGTATAGAGACCCAGTACTTC. Its protein product is CSAQRGSGIETQYF.

This clonotype appeared many times. The chain carries TRBV27 and TRBJ1-5; 8 bases are shared with TRBD1. CDR1 and CDR2 from the germline V gene are MNHEY and SMNVEV (reference sequence). The CDR3 runs to 14 residues. V lost 5 bases to trimming and J lost 6 bases; unmatched junction nucleotides: 6. The CDR3 sequence: CASSVRTGSQPQHF. CDR3 coding DNA: TGTGCCAGCAGTGTAAGGACAGGGAGTCAGCCCCAGCATTTT.